This T cell receptor beta chain was found in a study of blood T cells in healthy people across ages. Study findings and constraints: Relative to aged donors, long-lived donors carried more naive CD4+ cells and displayed higher diversity.

Donors ranged from about 6 to 90 years old and were healthy Caucasians in Russia. CDR3 length equals 16 residues. Trimming left V 5 bases short and J 9 bases short, with 23 bases between. Germline V CDR1 and CDR2: MNHEY, SVGEGT. Primed by a sample-barcoded 5' primer and a J-beta primer mix, a second PCR proceeded for roughly 7 to 11 cycles. From the 5' RACE reads, TCRdb called clonotypes with MiXCR, one entry per CDR3 protein. The data hold around 1.5 million distinct CDR3 sequences, with around 42% observed a single time. As for this clonotype: Its target is not known.

Sequencing was done on a sample of blood. The TCR was taken from a woman aged 18 to 35 in good health. The genes are TRBV6-2 or TRBV6-3 and TRBJ2-1, with D maybe TRBD2 (6 bases). CDR3 loop: CASSTGLRVLTAEQFF. The DNA for the CDR3 is TGTGCCAGCAGTACGGGACTGCGGGTCCTCACAGCTGAGCAGTTCTTC.